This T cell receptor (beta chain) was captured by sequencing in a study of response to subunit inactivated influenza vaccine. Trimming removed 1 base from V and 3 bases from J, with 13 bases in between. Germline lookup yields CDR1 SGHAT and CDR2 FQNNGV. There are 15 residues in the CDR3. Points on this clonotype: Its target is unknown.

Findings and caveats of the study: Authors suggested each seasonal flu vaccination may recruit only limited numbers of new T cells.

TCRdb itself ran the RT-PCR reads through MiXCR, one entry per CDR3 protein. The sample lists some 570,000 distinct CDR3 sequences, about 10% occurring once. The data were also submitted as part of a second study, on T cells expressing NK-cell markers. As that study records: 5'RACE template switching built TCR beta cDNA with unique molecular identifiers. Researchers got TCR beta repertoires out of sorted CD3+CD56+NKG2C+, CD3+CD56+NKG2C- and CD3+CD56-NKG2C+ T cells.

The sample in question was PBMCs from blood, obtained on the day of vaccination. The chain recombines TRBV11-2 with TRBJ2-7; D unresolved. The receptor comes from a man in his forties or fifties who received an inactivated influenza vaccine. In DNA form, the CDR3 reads TGTGCCAGCAGCTTAGGGTTGGCGCGCGGCTACGAGCAGTACTTC. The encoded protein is CASSLGLARGYEQYF. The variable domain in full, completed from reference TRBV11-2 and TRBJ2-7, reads EAGVAQSPRYKIIEKRQSVAFWCNPISGHATLYWYQQILGQGPKLLIQFQNNGVVDDSQLPKDRFSAERLKGVDSTLKIQPAKLEDSAVYLCASSLGLARGYEQYFGPGTRLTVT.